Only one count was recorded for the clone carrying this TCR beta chain. This entry belongs to a study of control samples from healthy donors and cancer patients. CDR1 is MNHNY, CDR2 SVGAGI, per germline (reference sequence). The junction had 13 bases not matched to a gene; V was cut back by 6 bases and J by 6 bases. CDR3 length: 15 residues. Profiling relied on immunoSEQ multiplex PCR, and the TCRdb table lists in-frame clones only, not all of them. The sample yields around 82,000 clones, approximately 89% seen once. V is TRBV6-6 and J is TRBJ2-7; 8 bases match TRBD1. The receptor comes from a man in his fifties or sixties in good health. Sequenced: blood. CDR3 sequence reads: CASRRNRDRLFEQYF. For the CDR3, the DNA is TGTGCCAGCAGACGGAACCGGGACAGGTTATTCGAGCAGTACTTC.